This T cell receptor (beta chain) comes out of a study of immune heterogeneity within non-small cell lung tumors. Multiplex PCR with 32 V and 13 J primers amplified TCR beta CDR3. TCRdb called the multiplex PCR reads again in MiXCR, with one record for every CDR3 protein. The sample holds 9,000 to 13,000 distinct CDR3 sequences; around 27% are singletons and the top ten take roughly a quarter. The CDR3 contains 19 residues. Germline assignment: CDR1 LNHDA and CDR2 SQIVND (reference sequence). Genomic DNA extracted from bulk tumor tissue served as template. A total of about 0.6 ug was used per sample. In surgery, several biopsies were collected from each primary tumor at widely spaced sites. These patients got curative surgery after being newly diagnosed with untreated non-small cell lung cancer. This clonotype was seen a single time.

The chain joins TRBV19 to TRBJ2-4; 13 positions match TRBD2. With the DNA end fitting TRBJ2-5 better, the J assignment may be wrong. Sequencing input: lung tumor tissue. The TCR comes from a woman between 45 and 65 years old with non-small cell lung cancer. The CDR3 sequence: CASSIGWVTSGRPSETQYF. CDR3 in DNA: TGTGCCAGTAGTATTGGATGGGTGACTAGCGGGAGGCCGTCAGAGACCCAGTACTTC.